This T cell receptor beta chain derives from a study of T cell changes during pregnancy in multiple sclerosis. Assay: immunoSEQ multiplex PCR; the TCRdb copy retains only in-frame clones and omits some. Here the sample spans 40,000 to 50,000 clones, around four fifths being singletons. The length of the CDR3 is 12 residues. V dropped 5 bases and J dropped 10; count of bases not matched to a gene: 7. In germline, CDR1 is SGHTS, CDR2 YDEGEE. The clonotype comes from a female donor with multiple sclerosis, enrolled in a pregnancy study. The rearrangement joins TRBV5-8 to TRBJ2-3; 7 nucleotides agree with TRBD2. The material was CD4+ T cells from peripheral blood mononuclear cells, obtained before pregnancy. The CDR3, as DNA: TGTGCCAGCAGGACGACGGGAGGTCCGCAGTATTTT. As protein: CASRTTGGPQYF.